This T cell receptor beta chain was recorded in a study of cytomegalovirus exposure and HLA in healthy donors. This CDR3 comprises 14 residues. Trimming removed 5 bases at V and 5 bases at J, with 15 bases between. Germline V gene data show CDR1 as MNHNS and CDR2 as SASEGT. 13 Jbeta primers and 60 Vbeta primers were used for the PCR. The table came from immunoSEQ multiplex PCR; TCRdb's copy has only in-frame clones and leaves some out. The sample yields about 110,000 clones, approximately 76% seen once. Study-level points and caveats: A prior analysis recorded that most TCR beta V segments were productive about 87% or about 30% of the time. The presence/absence work took it that sequencing depth was about the same across donors. At a 0.05 false discovery rate, a later analysis found approximately 17,000 TCR beta sequences to be associated with HLA alleles. A missense DCLRE1C variant was associated with V- and J-gene trimming of TCR beta chains in a later analysis, and an independent cohort replicated the association.

As regards this clone: Its antigen remains unknown.

This TCR was recovered from a middle-aged man in good health and CMV-seronegative. Input material: PBMCs. The rearrangement links TRBV6-1 to TRBJ1-2; D gene uncertain. CDR3: CASSPREVRYGYTF. CDR3 sequence (DNA): TGTGCCAGCAGTCCGCGGGAGGTGCGGTATGGCTACACCTTC.